Included here is one T cell receptor (beta chain) sequence, with context. Its target is not known. This sample's time point: week 23, last vaccination. It was 300 ug of mutant IDH1 20-mer peptide that made up each vaccine dose, given with topical imiquimod. This sample stems from a study of a mutant IDH1 vaccine in newly diagnosed glioma. The protocol was immunoSEQ multiplex PCR, while the TCRdb copy is restricted to in-frame clones and leaves out a portion. The sample includes approximately 67,000 clones, around 82% of them seen just once. This clonotype was sampled from a young man with glioma. This sample comprised PBMCs, obtained from a glioma patient whose treatment included an IDH1 peptide vaccine.

The CDR3 DNA reads as TGTGCCAGCAGCCCCGGGACAGTCAATGAAAAACTGTTTTTT. Translation: CASSPGTVNEKLFF. The gene calls are TRBV9 and TRBJ1-4; 7 bases line up with TRBD1. Germline V gene lookup returns CDR1 SGDLS and CDR2 YYNGEE. The V and J ends lost 4 bases and 5 bases, in that order; junction bases with no gene match: 5. The CDR3 spans 14 residues.